This T cell receptor beta chain is from a study of T-cell reconstitution after alpha-beta-depleted transplantation in children. Using unique molecular identifiers, the investigators prepared the TCRbeta library. TCRdb analysed the PCR reads with MiXCR anew, one entry per CDR3 protein. The profile shows about 230,000 distinct CDR3 sequences, 12% of them singletons. CDR3 size: 18 residues. V was clipped by 3 bases and J by 4 bases; unmatched bases: 13. CDR1 is SGHRS and CDR2 is YFSETQ in the germline V gene. This specimen consisted of PBMCs from the stem cell graft donor, obtained from the stem cell graft. The receptor was derived from a human donor who donated a stem cell graft to a child with acute lymphoblastic leukemia. The chain employs TRBV5-1 and TRBJ2-5, with 12 bases lining up with TRBD2. In DNA form, the CDR3 reads TGCGCCAGCAGCTCCCGACTAGCGGGGGTCCCTAGAGGAGAGACCCAGTACTTC. Protein sequence: CASSSRLAGVPRGETQYF.